This TCR beta chain was captured in a study of cytomegalovirus exposure and HLA in healthy donors. Primers: 60 Vbeta forward and 13 Jbeta reverse. The method was immunoSEQ multiplex PCR; TCRdb's version includes in-frame clones alone and lacks a portion of them. Among about 150,000 clones listed, 80% were seen once. Germline V gene sequence: CDR1 ENHRY, CDR2 SYGVKD. Between the trimmed V and J ends, which lost 0 bases and 7 bases, there was a span of 5 bases. The CDR3 covers 12 residues. The chain has TRBV10-3 and TRBJ2-3; unclear D gene. The TCR sequence derives from a woman in her thirties or forties in good health and CMV-seronegative. Material for sequencing was PBMCs. CDR3 region: CAISESEYTQYF. The CDR3 region has the DNA TGTGCCATCAGTGAGTCTGAGTATACGCAGTATTTT.